This TCR beta chain was sequenced during a study of shared clonotypes between healthy human individuals. Study results and limitations: Against clonotypes common to all four donors, non-shared ones had lower generation probabilities.

V was pared by 4 bases and J by 11 bases, with 15 bases of the junction left unmatched. This CDR3 has 15 amino acids. The germline V gene encodes CDR1 SGHNT and CDR2 YYREEE (reference sequence). TCRdb keeps only in-frame clones here, not all; method: immunoSEQ multiplex PCR. The sample yields 660,000 or so clones, about 96% seen once. As concerns this clone: Antigen: not known.

Naive CD8 cells lacked CD45RO, underwent positive selection for CCR7 and left out terminally differentiated effector memory CD45RA+ cells. The clonotype originates from a woman between 25 and 40 years old in good health. The chain couples TRBV5-4 to TRBJ1-1, with 9 bases lining up with TRBD1. Input material: naive CD8+ T cells sorted from blood. DNA for the CDR3: TGTGCCAGCAGCGGCGGGACAGGGCCCTCAGGGGGGGCTTTCTTT. It is translated as CASSGGTGPSGGAFF.